Listed here are 27 T cell receptor beta chains from one sample, sequenced in a study of blood T cells in healthy people across ages (dated by TCRdb to between 2014 and 2017). Library creation used 5' RACE. Sequencing was performed on an Illumina HiSeq 2500. A second PCR of roughly 6 to 11 cycles was run with a J-beta primer mix and a sample-barcoded 5' primer. TCRdb took the public reads, trimmed them with fastp at Q25, ran MiXCR for clone calling and kept in-frame beta chains. Identical CDR3 proteins give one entry, which carries the most common genes and DNA. A total of roughly 800,000 distinct CDR3 sequences appear in this sample, under 40% of them only once. The top ten clones comprise approximately 12% of the sample. The sequenced sample was blood. These receptors were obtained from a man between 18 and 35 years old in good health.

As for this clonotype: Being one base from a much bigger clone, this may be a read error. The V and J genes are TRBV21-1 and TRBJ1-5; TRBD1, the table's D call, was not compared with the DNA. TRBV21-1 is a recognized pseudogene. This CDR3 contains 16 residues. The CDR3 sequence is CVSSPSLDRVDQPQHF. The CDR3 DNA sequence: TGTGTCAGCAGCCCATCCCTCGACAGGGTCGATCAGCCCCAGCATTTT.

In nucleotides, the CDR3 is TGTGCCAGCAGCCCGACTGGGGGGGCTCGAGGCTACACCTTC. It codes for CASSPTGGARGYTF. The chain uses TRBV5-6 and TRBJ1-2, with a weak D call TRBD1 (6 bases). CDR1 and CDR2 from the germline V gene are SGHDT and YYEEEE. The CDR3 is made up of 14 amino acids. V gave up 4 bases and J gave up 8 bases, with 18 bases separating them.

Concerning this clonotype itself: With a much larger clone just one base away, this may be a read error. V and J are TRBV7-2 and TRBJ2-5; D remains unclear. The germline gives CDR1 SGHTA, CDR2 FQGNSA. V lost 5 bases, J lost 5 bases, and 15 bases lay in between. This CDR3 is 14 amino acids long. The CDR3 DNA follows: TGTGCCAGCAGCGCAGATCCCAGATCGGAGACCCAGTACTTC. Its translation is CASSADPRSETQYF.

This clonotype was counted many times. The rearrangement uses TRBV19 and TRBJ1-2; no firm D call. V gave up 6 bases and J gave up 2 bases, with 13 bases separating them. The CDR3 runs 14 residues. CDR1 LNHDA and CDR2 SQIVND come from the germline V gene (reference sequence). The CDR3 sequence is CASRASGWNYGYTF. The CDR3 DNA reads as TGTGCCAGTAGGGCCAGTGGGTGGAACTATGGCTACACCTTC.

This clonotype was found many times. The chain carries TRBV20-1 and TRBJ2-5, with 7 nucleotides matching TRBD2. After removal of 5 bases from V and 0 bases from J, the junction contained 3 bases not matched to a gene. Germline CDR1 DFQATT, CDR2 SNEGSKA (reference sequence). The CDR3 is 13 amino acids. The CDR3 protein is CSAPAGYQETQYF. CDR3 in DNA: TGCAGTGCTCCAGCGGGGTACCAAGAGACCCAGTACTTC.

The chain employs TRBV6-6 and TRBJ2-7; 8 bases map to TRBD2. Germline-derived CDR1 and CDR2 are MNHNY and SVGAGI (reference sequence). This CDR3 has 15 amino acids. Trimming cost V 5 bases and J 7 bases; bases outside gene matches: 13. The CDR3 here is CASSPASGGYNEQYF. The CDR3 nucleotides read TGTGCCAGCAGTCCGGCGAGCGGGGGTTACAATGAGCAGTACTTC.

The chain employs TRBV20-1 and TRBJ2-7, with 10 bases that match TRBD2. CDR1 is DFQATT, CDR2 SNEGSKA, per germline (reference sequence). The CDR3 runs 19 residues. J was trimmed by 1 base and V by 6 bases; bases with no gene match: 21. The CDR3 sequence is CSAEGWRLAGDTGSYEQYF. In nucleotides, the CDR3 is TGCAGTGCAGAGGGGTGGCGGCTAGCGGGGGATACCGGGTCCTACGAGCAGTACTTC.

About this clonotype: An end of the junction does not agree with germline; a read error may underlie this. The gene calls are TRBV7-2 and TRBJ2-3; tentative D call: TRBD2 (5 bases). CDR1 and CDR2 (germline): SGHTA, FQGNSA. The CDR3 runs 13 residues. Here the CDR3 DNA reads TGTGCCAGCAGCGTAGCGTTGTCAAATACGCAGTATTTT. It is translated as CASSVALSNTQYF.

This clonotype showed up many times. The chain is built from TRBV4-3 and TRBJ2-1; D is uncertain. CDR1 is LGHNA, CDR2 YSLEER, per germline. The CDR3 is made up of 15 amino acids. The V gene lost 5 bases and the J gene lost 7 bases, with 18 bases spanning the gap. The CDR3 DNA reads TGCGCCAGCAGCGCCCGGATCTCCGTCGCTAATGAGCAGTTCTTC. It encodes CASSARISVANEQFF.

The V gene is TRBV29-1, the J gene TRBJ2-3, with 14 bases matching TRBD2. V lost 0 bases, J lost 3 bases, and 5 bases stayed unmatched. Germline V gene sequence: CDR1 SQVTM, CDR2 ANQGSEA. The length of the CDR3 is 17 residues. The CDR3 protein is CSVEDRTSGGITDTQYF. CDR3 DNA sequence: TGCAGCGTTGAAGATAGGACTAGCGGGGGGATTACAGATACGCAGTATTTT.

CDR3 coding DNA: TGTGCCAGCAGTGTTTCACAGGGGGCTGGCTACACCTTC. Protein sequence: CASSVSQGAGYTF. The chain is built from TRBV28 and TRBJ1-2, with 9 positions matching TRBD1. There are 13 residues in the CDR3. The germline CDR1 and CDR2 sequences are MDHEN and SYDVKM. With 5 bases clipped from V and 7 bases from J, the junction kept 5 bases outside the gene matches.

This clonotype showed up just once. A single base separates this from a much larger clone, so it may be a read error. The chain has TRBV7-2 and TRBJ2-1; 8 nucleotides align to TRBD1. Germline V gives CDR1 SGHTA, CDR2 FQGNSA. Losses at the gene ends were 3 bases for V and 2 bases for J; bases not matched to a gene: 6. The length of the CDR3 is 16 residues. The DNA for the CDR3 is TGTGCCAGCAGCTTTACAACAGGGGGGACCTACAATGAGCAGTTCTTC. This codes for CASSFTTGGTYNEQFF. The full variable domain, its missing parts supplied by reference TRBV7-2 and TRBJ2-1, is GAGVSQSPSNKVTEKGKDVELRCDPISGHTALYWYRQSLGQGLEFLIYFQGNSAPDKSGLPSDRFSAERTGGSVSTLTIQRTQQEDSAVYLCASSFTTGGTYNEQFFGPGTRLTVL.

This clonotype has only a few counts. The CDR3 sequence: CASSYGGGAGVNTEAFF. CDR3 DNA sequence: TGTGCCAGCAGTTACGGGGGAGGGGCAGGGGTAAACACTGAAGCTTTCTTT. This sequence joins TRBV6-6 and TRBJ1-1, with a weak D call TRBD1 (6 bases). V was pared by 2 bases and J by 2 bases, with 18 bases between. The CDR3 runs 17 residues. In germline, CDR1 is MNHNY, CDR2 SVGAGI (reference sequence).

This clonotype came up many times. The rearrangement links TRBV10-3 to TRBJ2-7; 7 bases are shared with TRBD2. V dropped 0 bases and J dropped 7; count of bases not matched to a gene: 6. The CDR3 covers 14 residues. Germline-derived CDR1 and CDR2 are ENHRY and SYGVKD. As DNA, the CDR3 is TGTGCCATCAGTGAGTCGGGAGGGTTCAGAGAGCAGTACTTC. Translating it yields CAISESGGFREQYF.

The V gene is TRBV5-4, the J gene TRBJ2-4; 10 bases are shared with TRBD1. The germline V gene encodes CDR1 SGHNT and CDR2 YYREEE (reference sequence). This CDR3 has 17 amino acids. V was clipped by 2 bases and J by 2 bases; unmatched bases: 7. The CDR3 loop reads CASSFGGQGWTKNIQYF. Written as DNA, the CDR3 is TGTGCCAGCAGCTTCGGGGGACAGGGGTGGACCAAAAACATTCAGTACTTC.

V usage is TRBV10-3 and J usage is TRBJ1-6; D gene uncertain. Trimming removed 0 bases from V and 12 bases from J, with 6 bases in between. The CDR3 is 12 residues long. In germline, CDR1 is ENHRY, CDR2 SYGVKD. Here the CDR3 reads CAISESERPLHF. The DNA for the CDR3 is TGTGCCATCAGTGAGTCGGAGAGACCCCTCCACTTT.

The J gene is TRBJ2-7, the V gene TRBV7-2; perhaps TRBD1 as D (6 bases). V was shortened by 5 bases and J by 2 bases, with 13 bases between the two germline ends. Germline CDR1 reads SGHTA; CDR2 reads FQGNSA. The CDR3 spans 14 residues. The CDR3 loop reads CASSLGQRTYEQYF. The CDR3 DNA follows: TGTGCCAGCAGCCTCGGACAGCGAACCTACGAGCAGTACTTC.

This clonotype was counted between two and nine times. The chain links TRBV27 to TRBJ1-5; 7 bases are a match to TRBD1. Unmatched junction bases numbered 10, after V lost 5 bases and J lost 3 bases. The CDR3 is 16 residues long. Germline lookup yields CDR1 MNHEY and CDR2 SMNVEV (reference sequence). The CDR3 nucleotides are TGTGCCAGCAGTCGTACAGGGGAGGAGAACAATCAGCCCCAGCATTTT. It codes for CASSRTGEENNQPQHF.

The chain has TRBV5-1 and TRBJ2-7; D is uncertain. V gave up 1 base and J gave up 2 bases, with 13 bases separating them. The length of the CDR3 is 15 residues. Germline CDR1 and CDR2: SGHRS and YFSETQ. The DNA for the CDR3 is TGCGCCAGCAGCTTGTACCTGTCCGGGCCCTACGAGCAGTACTTC. Its translation is CASSLYLSGPYEQYF. Complete variable domain (other parts from reference TRBV5-1 and TRBJ2-7): KAGVTQTPRYLIKTRGQQVTLSCSPISGHRSVSWYQQTPGQGLQFLFEYFSETQRNKGNFPGRFSGRQFSNSRSEMNVSTLELGDSALYLCASSLYLSGPYEQYFGPGTRLTVT.

This clonotype was detected a few times. This sequence joins TRBV5-1 and TRBJ1-2, with D perhaps TRBD1 (5 bases). The V end was cut by 3 bases, the J end by 8 bases, with 23 bases between. From germline, CDR1 is SGHRS and CDR2 YFSETQ. The CDR3 loop spans 16 amino acids. The DNA of the CDR3 is TGCGCCAGCAGCTATGTCCAGGGTTTTAGCGGGGAAGGCTACACCTTC. Translated: CASSYVQGFSGEGYTF. The full variable domain, in which reference TRBV5-1 and TRBJ1-2 provide the parts outside the CDR3, is KAGVTQTPRYLIKTRGQQVTLSCSPISGHRSVSWYQQTPGQGLQFLFEYFSETQRNKGNFPGRFSGRQFSNSRSEMNVSTLELGDSALYLCASSYVQGFSGEGYTFGSGTRLTVV.

This clonotype was detected a few times. The chain carries TRBV12-3 or TRBV12-4 and TRBJ1-1; 10 nucleotides line up with TRBD1. With 6 bases clipped from V and 11 bases from J, the junction kept 3 bases outside the gene matches. This CDR3 contains 11 residues. CDR3 bases: TGTGCCAGCAGCAGGACAGGGGGGGCTTTCTTT. Translated, it gives CASSRTGGAFF.

About this clonotype itself: The junction and the germline gene differ at one end; a read error may be behind it. The genes are TRBV7-2 and TRBJ2-2, with 8 nucleotides matching TRBD1. From germline, CDR1 is SGHTA and CDR2 FQGNSA. This CDR3 comprises 15 residues. CDR3 DNA: TGCGCCAGCAGCTCCTACAGGGGGAGCACCGGGGAGCTGTTTTTT. Protein: CASSSYRGSTGELFF.

The count of this clonotype is one. The chain couples TRBV6-5 to TRBJ2-7; D not certain. Germline lookup yields CDR1 MNHEY and CDR2 SVGAGI. The CDR3 has 13 amino acids. V was clipped by 5 bases and J by 3 bases, with 11 bases between them. CDR3 nucleotides: TGTGCCAGCAGTCGGAACTTTTTCTACGAGCAGTACTTC. It translates to CASSRNFFYEQYF.

This chain connects TRBV15 to TRBJ1-2; no definite D call. V was cut by 5 bases and J by 1 base, with 8 bases left in between. CDR1 LNHNV and CDR2 YYDKDF come from the germline V gene (reference sequence). The CDR3 spans 13 residues. The CDR3, as DNA: TGTGCCACCAGCCGAAACAGTAACTATGGCTACACCTTC. Protein: CATSRNSNYGYTF.

This clonotype has a handful of counts. The chain links TRBV28 to TRBJ2-4; 8 positions agree with TRBD1. CDR3 length: 15 amino acids. From germline, CDR1 is MDHEN and CDR2 SYDVKM. Germline trimming cut 2 bases from V and 4 bases from J; bases unmatched to any gene: 4. CDR3 nucleotide sequence: TGTGCCAGCAGTTTAGGCAGGGGGCGTAAAAACATTCAGTACTTC. Protein sequence: CASSLGRGRKNIQYF.

This chain's CDR3 is CASSLDRDRGNTIYF. The CDR3 bases are TGCGCCAGCAGCTTGGACCGGGACAGGGGAAACACCATATATTTT. The chain joins TRBV5-1 to TRBJ1-3, with TRBD1 matching over 8 bases. The CDR3 has 15 amino acids. With 0 bases clipped from V and 4 bases from J, the junction kept 3 bases outside the gene matches. Germline V CDR1 and CDR2: SGHRS, YFSETQ.

The chain employs TRBV5-1 and TRBJ2-2, with D uncertain. CDR3 length equals 15 residues. V was pared by 0 bases and J by 4 bases, with 10 bases between. Germline CDR1 SGHRS, CDR2 YFSETQ. The CDR3: CASSLGSSGTGELFF. CDR3 nucleotide sequence: TGCGCCAGCAGCTTGGGCAGTTCGGGCACCGGGGAGCTGTTTTTT. Filled out from reference TRBV5-1 and TRBJ2-2, the complete variable domain reads KAGVTQTPRYLIKTRGQQVTLSCSPISGHRSVSWYQQTPGQGLQFLFEYFSETQRNKGNFPGRFSGRQFSNSRSEMNVSTLELGDSALYLCASSLGSSGTGELFFGEGSRLTVL.